Shown below are 14 T cell receptor beta chains from a single sample sequenced in a study of cytomegalovirus exposure and HLA in healthy donors. The repertoire was sequenced with immunoSEQ multiplex PCR; TCRdb's copy has only in-frame clones and lacks some. The table records 85,000 to 90,000 clones, 95% to 97% of them present only once. The specimen sequenced was PBMCs. The receptors here all came from a man between 18 and 29 years old in good health and CMV-seronegative.

The chain recombines TRBV5-8 with TRBJ2-5; TRBD2 matches at 9 bases. The CDR3 sequence is 15 residues long. The germline V gene encodes CDR1 SGHTS and CDR2 YDEGEE. Germline trimming cut 0 bases from V and 3 bases from J; bases unmatched to any gene: 3. CDR3 bases: TGTGCCAGCAGCTTGGGAGCGGGAGGAAAAGAGACCCAGTACTTC. Translating gives CASSLGAGGKETQYF.

This clone was detected once. The chain has TRBV18 and TRBJ2-7, with 12 bases matching TRBD2. J gave up 3 bases and V 2 bases, and 5 bases lay outside the gene matches. The CDR3 is 16 residues long. CDR1 is KGHSH, CDR2 LQKENI, per germline. CDR3 sequence (DNA): TGTGCCAGCTCACCAGGACTAGCGGGGACCAACTACGAGCAGTACGTC. Translation gives CASSPGLAGTNYEQYV.

V is TRBV2 and J is TRBJ1-2; TRBD1 aligns across 8 bases. Trimming removed 1 base from V and 7 bases from J; junction bases left unmatched: 11. The germline CDR1 and CDR2 sequences are SNHLY and FYNNEI. The CDR3 length is 16 residues. CDR3 DNA sequence: TGTGCCAGCAGTGAAGGGTTGAAACAGGGGGTTGGTGGCTACACCTTC. Protein: CASSEGLKQGVGGYTF. Full variable domain (rest looked up from reference TRBV2 and TRBJ1-2): EPEVTQTPSHQVTQMGQEVILRCVPISNHLYFYWYRQILGQKVEFLVSFYNNEISEKSEIFDDQFSVERPDGSNFTLKIRSTKLEDSAMYFCASSEGLKQGVGGYTFGSGTRLTVV.

The chain employs TRBV14 and TRBJ2-7, with D tentatively TRBD2 (5 bases). Trimming shortened V by 4 bases and J by 6 bases, and 13 bases separated the two germline ends. From germline, CDR1 is SGHDN and CDR2 FVKESK. This CDR3 has 13 residues. The CDR3 nucleotides read TGTGCCAGCAGCCCCAGATCTAGCACCGAGCAGTACTTC. Translation: CASSPRSSTEQYF.

The V and J genes are TRBV28 and TRBJ1-2; no definite D call. The V gene's germline CDR1 is MDHEN and CDR2 SYDVKM. Trimming took 6 bases from V and 0 from J, leaving 11 bases between them. This CDR3 is built from 14 residues. This chain's CDR3 is CASRPAGSNYGYTF. CDR3 coding DNA: TGTGCCAGCAGACCCGCGGGCTCTAACTATGGCTACACCTTC.

This clone appeared once. This rearrangement joins TRBV11-2 to TRBJ2-1, with 7 bases that match TRBD1. The CDR3 extends over 16 amino acids. In germline, CDR1 is SGHAT, CDR2 FQNNGV. The J segment lost 3 bases and the V segment lost 4 bases, leaving 9 bases of the junction unmatched. CDR3 protein: CASSSGTASYYNEQFF. The CDR3 DNA follows: TGTGCCAGCAGCTCCGGGACAGCCTCATACTACAATGAGCAGTTCTTC.

The J gene is TRBJ2-1, the V gene TRBV9, with 13 bases matching TRBD2. The CDR3 is 16 amino acids. Germline loops: CDR1 SGDLS, CDR2 YYNGEE. V was clipped by 4 bases and J by 10 bases; unmatched bases: 11. CDR3 in amino acids: CASSLSGTSGTFEQFF. CDR3 sequence (DNA): TGTGCCAGCAGCTTGTCCGGGACTAGCGGGACTTTCGAGCAGTTCTTC.

This chain connects TRBV5-1 to TRBJ1-5, with D possibly TRBD1 on 6 matching bases. The V gene lost 4 bases and the J gene lost 3 bases, with 17 bases spanning the gap. Germline CDR1 and CDR2: SGHRS and YFSETQ. This CDR3 is 16 amino acids long. CDR3 bases: TGCGCCAGCAGCCCGGTTCCAGGGGATAACAATCAGCCCCAGCATTTT. It specifies CASSPVPGDNNQPQHF.

The chain uses TRBV6-5 and TRBJ2-2; 8 bases agree with TRBD1. V shed 5 bases, J shed 4 bases, and the junction held 6 bases outside the gene matches. Germline values: CDR1 MNHEY, CDR2 SVGAGI. CDR3 length: 15 residues. The CDR3 loop reads CASSRWTGRTGELFF. The DNA for the CDR3 is TGTGCCAGCAGTCGTTGGACAGGGCGCACCGGGGAGCTGTTTTTT.

The chain carries TRBV30 and TRBJ1-2; possibly TRBD1 for D (6 bases). Germline values: CDR1 GTSNPN, CDR2 SVGIG (reference sequence). Trimming removed 1 base at V and 0 bases at J, with 6 bases between. This CDR3 is built from 13 residues. CDR3 in amino acids: CAWSDRANYGYTF. The DNA for the CDR3 is TGTGCCTGGAGTGACAGGGCTAACTATGGCTACACCTTC.

The chain employs TRBV6-4 and TRBJ2-2, with 9 bases that match TRBD1. The CDR3 loop spans 14 amino acids. J lost 7 bases, V lost 5 bases, and 5 bases had no gene match. Per the germline V gene, CDR1 is MRHNA and CDR2 is SNTAGT. CDR3 protein: CASSSQGADGELFF. The CDR3, as DNA: TGTGCCAGCAGTTCACAGGGGGCGGACGGGGAGCTGTTTTTT.

J is TRBJ2-1 and V is TRBV13; possible D gene TRBD2, 6 bases. This CDR3 has 13 residues. The V and J ends lost 8 bases and 5 bases respectively, with 13 bases between them. Germline V gene lookup returns CDR1 PRHDT and CDR2 FYEKMQ (reference sequence). In DNA form, the CDR3 reads TGTGCCAGCGATATCGGCGGGGACAATGAGCAGTTCTTC. Translated, it gives CASDIGGDNEQFF.

The chain employs TRBV9 and TRBJ2-7; D remains unclear. V shed 4 bases and J shed 0 bases, with 14 bases lying between them. The germline V gene has CDR1 SGDLS and CDR2 YYNGEE. The CDR3 runs to 15 residues. The CDR3 here is CASSRSASSSYEQYF. In nucleotides, the CDR3 is TGTGCCAGCAGCCGGAGCGCTAGTAGCTCCTACGAGCAGTACTTC. Combining the CDR3 with reference TRBV9 and TRBJ2-7 gives the whole variable domain DSGVTQTPKHLITATGQRVTLRCSPRSGDLSVYWYQQSLDQGLQFLIQYYNGEERAKGNILERFSAQQFPDLHSELNLSSLELGDSALYFCASSRSASSSYEQYFGPGTRLTVT.

The V call is TRBV19, the J call TRBJ1-2; 7 bases align to TRBD1. CDR3 length: 15 amino acids. Germline V gene sequence: CDR1 LNHDA, CDR2 SQIVND (reference sequence). With V trimmed by 6 bases and J by 2 bases, 9 bases remained unmatched. CDR3 in DNA: TGTGCCAGTAGCCCCTGGGGCAGGGGGAACTATGGCTACACCTTC. Translation: CASSPWGRGNYGYTF.